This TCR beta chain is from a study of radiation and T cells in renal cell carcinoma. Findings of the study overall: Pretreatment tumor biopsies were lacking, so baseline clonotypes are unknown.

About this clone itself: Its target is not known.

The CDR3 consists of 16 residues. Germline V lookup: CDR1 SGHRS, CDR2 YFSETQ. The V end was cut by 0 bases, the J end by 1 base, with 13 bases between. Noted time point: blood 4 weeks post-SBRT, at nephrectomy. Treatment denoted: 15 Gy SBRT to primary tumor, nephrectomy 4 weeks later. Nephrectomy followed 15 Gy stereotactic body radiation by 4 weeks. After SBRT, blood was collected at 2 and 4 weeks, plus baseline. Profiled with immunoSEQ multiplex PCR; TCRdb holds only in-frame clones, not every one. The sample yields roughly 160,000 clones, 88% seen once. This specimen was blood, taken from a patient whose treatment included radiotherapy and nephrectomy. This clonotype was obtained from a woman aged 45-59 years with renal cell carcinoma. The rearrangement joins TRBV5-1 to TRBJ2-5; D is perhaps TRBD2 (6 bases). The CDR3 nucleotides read TGCGCCAGCAGCTTGGGGCGGGGAACCTCCCAAGAGACCCAGTACTTC. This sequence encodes CASSLGRGTSQETQYF.